This TCR beta chain was captured in a study of STAT3 mutations in large granular lymphocyte leukemia. Points on this clone: What it recognizes is unknown.

Deletions cut 0 bases from V and 3 bases from J, with 4 bases between. This CDR3 spans 12 amino acids. From germline, CDR1 is GTSNPN and CDR2 SVGIG (reference sequence). Study observations and caveats: At least one immunodominant TCR beta clonotype appeared in every T-cell large granular lymphocyte leukemia patient.

Each sample's TCRbeta library yielded on average around 41,000 productive templates. Profiling relied on immunoSEQ multiplex PCR, and the TCRdb table lists in-frame clones only, not all of them. The table shows 7,500 to 10,000 clones, with roughly 90% occurring only once. The chain carries TRBV30 and TRBJ2-3, with no clear D. The sample taken for sequencing was peripheral blood mononuclear cells. This TCR derives from a man aged 55-75 years with T-cell large granular lymphocyte leukemia. Some clones in this sample may be carry-over from other donors' samples. The CDR3 DNA sequence: TGTGCCTGGAGTGTTGGGACAGATACGCAGTATTTT. This encodes CAWSVGTDTQYF.